A selection of T cell receptor beta chains follows, all from one sample in a study of radiotherapy plus CTLA-4 blockade in lung cancer. Method: immunoSEQ multiplex PCR; TCRdb's copy keeps in-frame clones and lacks some. The data show nearly 15,000 clones, around 70% seen once. The sequenced sample was peripheral blood, obtained from a patient treated with radiotherapy plus ipilimumab. The origin of the receptors is a human donor with non-small cell lung cancer whose response to radiotherapy plus ipilimumab could not be evaluated. The CDR3 runs from the conserved cysteine through the conserved F or W. The D gene is left open where the match is weak. A clone size is listed for some rows: how often the clone was seen (once, few, many), or a class if it is expanded.

j_call v_call d_call clone_size cdr3_nt cdr3_aa
TRBJ1-5 TRBV4-1 . . TGCGCCAGCAGCCAAGATGCAGGGTTCCAAAATCAGCCCCAGCATTTT CASSQDAGFQNQPQHF
TRBJ1-2 TRBV7-2 TRBD1 few TGTGCCAGCAGCCCCGACAGGGGGCTCGGCTACACCTTC CASSPDRGLGYTF
TRBJ2-5 TRBV5-6 TRBD2 . TGTGCCAGCAGCCGGGTCCGGGGGGGCCTAATAGAGACCCAGTACTTC CASSRVRGGLIETQYF
TRBJ2-5 TRBV5-1 TRBD2 . TGCGCCAGCAGCGACGAACTAGCGGGGGGGCTACAATCCCGGTACTTC CASSDELAGGLQSRYF
TRBJ1-2 TRBV6-1 TRBD1 . TGTGCCAGCAGCGAGATACCGGGACAGAAATATGGCTACACCTTC CASSEIPGQKYGYTF
TRBJ2-2 TRBV27 . . TGTGCCAGCAGTTTGTTCGGACAGAACACCGGGGAGCTGTTTTTT CASSLFGQNTGELFF
TRBJ2-3 TRBV6-5 . . TGTGCCAGCAGTCCTAGCACAGATACGCAGTATTTT CASSPSTDTQYF
TRBJ2-2 TRBV7-6 TRBD1 . TGTGCCAGCAACACGTACCGCGGCAGGGGGCTCTCTGGGAACACCGGGGAGCTGTTTTTT CASNTYRGRGLSGNTGELFF
TRBJ2-3 TRBV7-6 . . TGTGCCAGCAGCTTATTACTAAGCGCCAGCACAGATACGCAGTATTTT CASSLLLSASTDTQYF
TRBJ2-5 TRBV5-5 TRBD2 many TGTGCCAGCAGCCTAGCGGGACAGCAGATTTCCCAAGAGACCCAGTACTTC CASSLAGQQISQETQYF
TRBJ1-2 TRBV4-3 . . TGCGCCAGCAGCCAAGAAATGACAGTCTCTAACTATGGCTACACCTTC CASSQEMTVSNYGYTF
TRBJ1-3 TRBV10-3 . . TGTGCCATCAAGAATCAGGGTGGAAACACCATATATTTT CAIKNQGGNTIYF
TRBJ2-5 TRBV18 . . TGTGCCAGCTCACCACTGCGGGGTTCGGGGGAGACCCAGTACTTC CASSPLRGSGETQYF
TRBJ2-5 TRBV9 . . TGTGCCAGCAGCGTAGGACAGGGAGGGACCCAGTACTTC CASSVGQGGTQYF
TRBJ1-1 TRBV30 TRBD1 . TGTGCCCAAAGGGGGCTGGCGAACACTGAAGCTTTCTTT CAQRGLANTEAFF
TRBJ2-1 TRBV6-1 TRBD2 . TGTGCCAGCAGTGATGAGCGGGGTTCTTCCTACAATGAGCAGTTCTTC CASSDERGSSYNEQFF
TRBJ1-3 TRBV11-2 TRBD1 . TGTGCCAGCAGCTTAGCCTCCACAGGGGTTGGAAACACCATATATTTT CASSLASTGVGNTIYF
TRBJ2-5 TRBV28 TRBD2 . TGTGCCAGCAGTCCCGGACTAGCGGGGGGGAGGGAGACCCAGTACTTC CASSPGLAGGRETQYF
TRBJ1-2 TRBV27 TRBD1 few TGTGCCAGCAGTTTGACAGGGATTAATTATGGCTACACCTTC CASSLTGINYGYTF
TRBJ2-1 TRBV2 TRBD2 . TGTGCCAGCAGTGATAGCGGGGGGCCGGTGGGGGAGCAGTTCTTC CASSDSGGPVGEQFF
TRBJ2-3 TRBV27 . . TGTGCCAGCAGTTTGTGGGGGGTCGAAACAGATACGCAGTATTTT CASSLWGVETDTQYF
TRBJ1-1 TRBV18 . . TGTGCCAGCTCACCATCCCAGGGGTTCACTGAAGCTTTCTTT CASSPSQGFTEAFF
TRBJ1-6 TRBV28 TRBD1 . TGTGCCAGCAGCTTTACAGGGGGTGAAGATAATTCACCCCTCCACTTT CASSFTGGEDNSPLHF
TRBJ1-6 TRBV5-1 . . TGCGCCAGCAGCTCCCAACCGGGTTCACCCCTCCACTTT CASSSQPGSPLHF
TRBJ2-7 TRBV7-9 TRBD2 few TGTGCCAGCAGCGAAACTAGCGGGGGCCCCTCCTACGAGCAGTACTTC CASSETSGGPSYEQYF
TRBJ1-1 TRBV5-1 TRBD1 . TGCGCCAGCAGCTTGGGACAGGGGTACACTGAAGCTTTCTTT CASSLGQGYTEAFF
TRBJ2-3 TRBV2 . . TGTGCCAGCATTTTTTCCCCCTCGGATACGCAGTATTTT CASIFSPSDTQYF
TRBJ1-4 TRBV6-1 TRBD1 . TGTGCCAGCTTGGAGGATAGACAGGGGAATGAAAAACTGTTTTTT CASLEDRQGNEKLFF
TRBJ2-3 TRBV30 . . TGTGCCTGGATCGGGGACACAGATACGCAGTATTTT CAWIGDTDTQYF
TRBJ2-4 TRBV30 . . TGTGCCTGGAAACCACAGGGTGGAGGAGCCAAAAACATTCAGTACTTC CAWKPQGGGAKNIQYF
TRBJ1-1 TRBV4-3 . . TGCGCCAGCAGCCAATCAACAGGGATCGGCACTGAAGCTTTCTTT CASSQSTGIGTEAFF
TRBJ2-5 TRBV5-1 TRBD2 . TGCGCCAGCAGCCAGGGACTAGCGGGGGAAGAGACCCAGTACTTC CASSQGLAGEETQYF
TRBJ1-1 TRBV10-2 . . TGCGCCAGCTCTGGGAGGACCCAGGGTGAAGCTTTCTTT CASSGRTQGEAFF
TRBJ1-2 TRBV27 . . TGTGCCAGCAGTTTAGGGACTCGGGGGACCTATGGCTACACCTTC CASSLGTRGTYGYTF
TRBJ2-4 TRBV2 TRBD2 . TGTGCCAGCAGTTACGCGGGGGGAGAAAACATTCAGTACTTC CASSYAGGENIQYF
TRBJ2-3 TRBV5-1 . . TGCGCCAGCAGCTTGCTAGATGGAGATACGCAGTATTTT CASSLLDGDTQYF
TRBJ1-6 TRBV9 . . TGTGCCAGCAGCGGTAGGGACATCTTTGGTTCACCCCTCCACTTT CASSGRDIFGSPLHF
TRBJ2-7 TRBV19 . few TGTGCCAGTAGCCGGGACAAGAAGTACGAGCAGTACTTC CASSRDKKYEQYF
TRBJ2-7 TRBV27 . . TGTGCCAGCAGACAGGGAGTTGACCGGGACGAGCAGTACTTC CASRQGVDRDEQYF
TRBJ1-1 TRBV7-3 . . TGTGCCAGCGGCCTCGGGTGGGGGGCTGAAGCTTTCTTT CASGLGWGAEAFF
TRBJ2-3 TRBV25-1 TRBD1 few TGTGCCAGCAACCCCGGGACAGGGGGGAACACAGATACGCAGTATTTT CASNPGTGGNTDTQYF
TRBJ2-2 TRBV7-2 TRBD1 . TGTGCCAGCAGCTTAGTAGGACAGGGAATCTCTGGGGAGCTGTTTTTT CASSLVGQGISGELFF
TRBJ1-3 TRBV10-2 TRBD1 . TGCGCCAGCACCTCCGGAAAGGGACAGTACCGAAACACCATATATTTT CASTSGKGQYRNTIYF
TRBJ1-1 TRBV9 . once TGTGCCAGCAGCTTGACAGGATACCCCACTGAAGCTTTCTTT CASSLTGYPTEAFF